Listed here is a single T cell receptor beta chain. Its antigen is currently unknown. The data were taken from a study of CD8+CD57+ T cells in acquired aplastic anemia. Study at large: Sorting CD4+ and CD8+ cells gave DNA averaging about 3.3 ug. Where healthy donors were concerned, CD4+ cells averaged about 10 million reads. Study-wide results and caveats: Patients and healthy controls showed no significant CD8+ Simpson's diversity difference. Patients and controls turned out to have some 30 CD8+ CDR3 sequences in common.

The study profiled TCR beta VDJ and CDR3 using genomic DNA as template. TCRdb recomputed calls from the reads with MiXCR, one row per CDR3 protein. The top ten hold around 2.9% of the sample, which has some 190,000 distinct CDR3 sequences, under 55% seen once. The V gene's germline CDR1 is ENHRY and CDR2 SYGVKD. This CDR3 has 11 amino acids. Trimming removed 6 bases at V and 1 base at J, with 3 bases between. This clonotype originated in a human donor in good health. What was sequenced was sorted CD4+, CD8+, or CD8+CD57+ T cells (not recorded which) from PBMCs. V gene TRBV10-3 combines with J gene TRBJ1-2, with D unclear. CDR3 DNA sequence: TGTGCCATCAGGGGTAACTATGGCTACACCTTC. Protein product: CAIRGNYGYTF.